One sample yielded the 22 T cell receptor beta chains listed below, sequenced in a study of CD8+ T cells in alopecia areata. RNA extraction and reverse transcription yielded cDNA as sequencing template. Measured with immunoSEQ multiplex PCR; TCRdb has only the in-frame clones, and not every one. The data contain 160,000 or so clones, under 60% of them seen just once; the ten biggest clones take up roughly 19%. This sample comprised CD8+ T cells sorted from blood, obtained at week 0. The receptors originated from a human donor with alopecia areata.

J is TRBJ2-7 and V is TRBV19, with a tentative D call TRBD2 (6 bases). The V end lost 3 bases, the J end lost 4 bases, and 13 bases lay between the germline ends. CDR3 size: 14 residues. Germline V gene sequence: CDR1 LNHDA, CDR2 SQIVND (reference sequence). In DNA form, the CDR3 reads TGTGCCAGTAGTATCGCCCTGGAGGGGTACGAGCAGTACTTC. This translates into CASSIALEGYEQYF.

The chain has TRBV27 and TRBJ1-1, with D tentatively TRBD1 (5 bases). Germline CDR1 is MNHEY and CDR2 is SMNVEV (reference sequence). Trimming removed 5 bases at V and 5 bases at J, with 15 bases between. This CDR3 has 14 amino acids. The CDR3 bases are TGTGCCAGCAGTCATTTAACAGGCGAGACTGAAGCTTTCTTT. Protein product: CASSHLTGETEAFF.

This clone turned up a few times. The genes are TRBV7-9 and TRBJ1-4; D remains unclear. The V gene lost 1 base and the J gene lost 7 bases, with 10 bases spanning the gap. The CDR3 has 14 residues. Germline CDR1 SEHNR, CDR2 FQNEAQ (reference sequence). The CDR3, as DNA: TGTGCCAGCAGCTTAGAGGCAGCTCCTGAAAAACTGTTTTTT. Translating it yields CASSLEAAPEKLFF.

This clone was picked up one time. The chain has TRBV11-2 and TRBJ2-3; D is ambiguous. The CDR3 is made up of 16 amino acids. V lost 0 bases to trimming and J lost 3 bases, with 13 bases between them. Germline CDR1 SGHAT, CDR2 FQNNGV. CDR3 in DNA: TGTGCCAGCAGCTTAGATGCTAGAGTGACGACAGATACGCAGTATTTT. It yields the protein CASSLDARVTTDTQYF.

In this sample, this clone turned up a few times. The V gene is TRBV5-4, the J gene TRBJ1-1; a possible D gene is TRBD1 (5 bases). Trimming took off 0 bases at V and 1 base at J, with 7 bases between the two ends. From germline, CDR1 is SGHNT and CDR2 YYREEE (reference sequence). There are 14 residues in the CDR3. DNA for the CDR3: TGTGCCAGCAGCTTGGTTGACAGGAACACTGAAGCTTTCTTT. It translates to CASSLVDRNTEAFF.

The V gene is TRBV29-1, the J gene TRBJ2-1; TRBD1 is a possible D gene (7 bases). In germline, CDR1 is SQVTM, CDR2 ANQGSEA. V was trimmed by 6 bases and J by 9 bases, leaving 15 bases between them. The CDR3 extends over 12 amino acids. The DNA for the CDR3 is TGCAGCGTCCCCAGGGGGGCCGGTGAGCAGTTCTTC. It encodes CSVPRGAGEQFF.

CDR3 nucleotides: TGTGCCAGTAGACCCACGGGCACTGAAGCTTTCTTT. It yields the protein CASRPTGTEAFF. The chain couples TRBV19 to TRBJ1-1; D is undetermined. The CDR3 spans 12 residues. Trimming cost V 6 bases and J 4 bases, with 9 bases left between them. In germline, CDR1 is LNHDA, CDR2 SQIVND (reference sequence).

The DNA for the CDR3 is TGCAGCGTCCCGGGACAGGGTATAGCCCAGTACTTC. This translates into CSVPGQGIAQYF. V usage is TRBV29-1 and J usage is TRBJ2-5, with TRBD1 matching over 9 bases. Germline trimming cut 6 bases from V and 9 bases from J; bases unmatched to any gene: 8. The CDR3 runs to 12 residues. Per the germline V gene, CDR1 is SQVTM and CDR2 is ANQGSEA. Supplemented by reference TRBV29-1 and TRBJ2-5, the full variable domain reads SAVISQKPSRDICQRGTSLTIQCQVDSQVTMMFWYRQQPGQSLTLIATANQGSEATYESGFVIDKFPISRPNLTFSTLTVSNMSPEDSSIYLCSVPGQGIAQYFGPGTRLLVL.

V gene TRBV5-1 combines with J gene TRBJ2-7; tentative D call: TRBD2 (5 bases). The V end lost 5 bases, the J end lost 7 bases, and 16 bases lay between the germline ends. There are 13 residues in the CDR3. Germline CDR1 and CDR2: SGHRS and YFSETQ. The CDR3 protein is CASRLPAVWEQYF. CDR3 coding DNA: TGCGCCAGCAGGCTACCAGCGGTATGGGAGCAGTACTTC. Full variable domain (remainder filled in from reference TRBV5-1 and TRBJ2-7): KAGVTQTPRYLIKTRGQQVTLSCSPISGHRSVSWYQQTPGQGLQFLFEYFSETQRNKGNFPGRFSGRQFSNSRSEMNVSTLELGDSALYLCASRLPAVWEQYFGPGTRLTVT.

This rearrangement joins TRBV6-1 to TRBJ1-5; D uncertain. The length of the CDR3 is 14 residues. Germline V gives CDR1 MNHNS, CDR2 SASEGT. Trimming left V 6 bases short and J 2 bases short, with 11 bases between. CDR3 sequence: CASRGFGGNQPQHF. CDR3 bases: TGTGCCAGCAGGGGTTTTGGAGGCAATCAGCCCCAGCATTTT.

The genes are TRBV28 and TRBJ1-1, with D unresolved. Germline assignment: CDR1 MDHEN and CDR2 SYDVKM. The CDR3 length is 12 residues. Trimming removed 6 bases at V and 10 bases at J, with 15 bases between. The chain's CDR3 is CASRDSGIGAFF. CDR3 sequence (DNA): TGTGCCAGCAGGGACTCGGGGATAGGAGCTTTCTTT. Supplemented by reference TRBV28 and TRBJ1-1, the full variable domain reads DVKVTQSSRYLVKRTGEKVFLECVQDMDHENMFWYRQDPGLGLRLIYFSYDVKMKEKGDIPEGYSVSREKKERFSLILESASTNQTSMYLCASRDSGIGAFFGQGTRLTVV.

The chain recombines TRBV29-1 with TRBJ1-2; the D gene is possibly TRBD1 (5 bases). Germline CDR1 reads SQVTM; CDR2 reads ANQGSEA. The CDR3 is made up of 14 amino acids. V was trimmed by 6 bases and J by 2 bases, leaving 16 bases between them. Here the CDR3 DNA reads TGCAGCGTGCCGGGGGTAACGACAAACTATGGCTACACCTTC. This gives the protein CSVPGVTTNYGYTF.

There are a few counts of this clone. This chain uses TRBV4-1 with TRBJ1-1, with 12 bases matching TRBD1. The CDR3 length is 15 residues. Germline V lookup: CDR1 MGHRA, CDR2 YSYEKL. The junction had 12 bases not matched to a gene; V was cut back by 11 bases and J by 5 bases. The CDR3 DNA sequence: TGCGCCGCCACCGGGACAGGGGGCTCGATAACTGAAGCTTTCTTT. It codes for CAATGTGGSITEAFF.

This chain uses TRBV6-6 with TRBJ1-4; no clear D gene. Trimming cost V 5 bases and J 8 bases, with 6 bases left between them. CDR1 and CDR2 (germline): MNHNY, SVGAGI (reference sequence). The CDR3 runs 11 residues. CDR3 DNA: TGTGCCAGCAGTGGAGGAGAAAAACTGTTTTTT. Its protein product is CASSGGEKLFF.

As concerns this clone: The sample holds other DNA sequences that translate to the same CDR3. The V gene is TRBV6-5, the J gene TRBJ2-2; no firm D call. The CDR3 sequence is 13 residues long. Germline V lookup: CDR1 MNHEY, CDR2 SVGAGI. The V end was cut by 2 bases, the J end by 4 bases, with 5 bases between. The CDR3 reads CASSYAPTGELFF. In DNA form, the CDR3 reads TGTGCCAGCAGTTACGCTCCCACCGGGGAGCTGTTTTTT.

The J gene is TRBJ1-2, the V gene TRBV5-4, with D possibly matching TRBD1 (5 bases). The V gene's germline CDR1 is SGHNT and CDR2 YYREEE (reference sequence). Trimming cost V 3 bases and J 3 bases, with 15 bases left between them. CDR3 length: 15 residues. The CDR3 bases are TGTGCCAGCAGCTCCCTTACGGGAGGGGACTATGGCTACACCTTC. Residues: CASSSLTGGDYGYTF. Full variable domain (rest looked up from reference TRBV5-4 and TRBJ1-2): ETGVTQSPTHLIKTRGQQVTLRCSSQSGHNTVSWYQQALGQGPQFIFQYYREEENGRGNFPPRFSGLQFPNYSSELNVNALELDDSALYLCASSSLTGGDYGYTFGSGTRLTVV.

For the CDR3, the DNA is TGTGCCAGCAGTCCGGGACAGGGTGAATTGGTGGCTACCTACGAGCAGTACTTC. Translated, it gives CASSPGQGELVATYEQYF. The chain has TRBV27 and TRBJ2-7, with TRBD1 identical over 9 bases. After removal of 5 bases from V and 2 bases from J, the junction contained 16 bases not matched to a gene. This CDR3 comprises 18 residues. The germline gives CDR1 MNHEY, CDR2 SMNVEV (reference sequence).

The rearrangement joins TRBV25-1 to TRBJ1-2; 8 bases agree with TRBD1. V shed 10 bases and J 8 bases; nucleotides not matched to a gene: 9. CDR1 is MGHDK and CDR2 is SYGVNS in the germline V gene. The CDR3 is 12 amino acids. DNA of the CDR3: TGTGCCACCAACCAGGGGGCTAGGGGCTACACCTTC. Residues: CATNQGARGYTF.

This clone was counted a single time. The chain is built from TRBV30 and TRBJ2-1; possible D gene TRBD2, 6 bases. Trimming shortened V by 3 bases and J by 4 bases, and 16 bases separated the two germline ends. From germline, CDR1 is GTSNPN and CDR2 SVGIG (reference sequence). This CDR3 is 15 amino acids long. CDR3 DNA: TGTGCCTGGAGCGCCACCGGGACTGCATACAATGAGCAGTTCTTC. Protein: CAWSATGTAYNEQFF.

The chain combines TRBV4-1 with TRBJ2-7; D possibly corresponds to TRBD2 (5 bases). The CDR3 has 14 residues. Germline-derived CDR1 and CDR2 are MGHRA and YSYEKL. V was pared by 3 bases and J by 0 bases, with 9 bases between. CDR3 sequence (DNA): TGCGCCAGCAGCCACATTGGGAGCTCCTACGAGCAGTACTTC. It specifies CASSHIGSSYEQYF.

In its sample, this clone was seen a few times. The DNA for the CDR3 is TGTGCCAGTACCGTTGAGGGGGGGTTGAACACTGAAGCTTTCTTT. Amino acid sequence: CASTVEGGLNTEAFF. The chain employs TRBV19 and TRBJ1-1, with TRBD1 as a possible D gene (6 bases). The V gene lost 7 bases and the J gene lost 0 bases, with 15 bases spanning the gap. Germline V gene data show CDR1 as LNHDA and CDR2 as SQIVND (reference sequence). The CDR3 spans 15 residues.

The J gene is TRBJ2-3, the V gene TRBV5-5, with D unresolved. The V end lost 4 bases, the J end lost 3 bases, and 12 bases lay between the germline ends. The CDR3 consists of 14 residues. From germline, CDR1 is SGHKS and CDR2 YYEKEE (reference sequence). The CDR3 coding sequence is TGTGCCAGCAGCGAGAGGAGAAGAACAGATACGCAGTATTTT. As protein: CASSERRRTDTQYF. The full variable domain, its missing parts supplied by reference TRBV5-5 and TRBJ2-3, is DAGVTQSPTHLIKTRGQQVTLRCSPISGHKSVSWYQQVLGQGPQFIFQYYEKEERGRGNFPDRFSARQFPNYSSELNVNALLLGDSALYLCASSERRRTDTQYFGPGTRLTVL.